The sequence of this TCR beta chain was determined in a study of CD8+CD57+ T cells in acquired aplastic anemia. Overall study results and limits: Patients had twenty-nine CD8+ CDR3 sequences in common with controls (the shared set). The study found no significant CD8+ Simpson's diversity difference between patients and controls.

Genomic DNA constituted the template upon which TCR beta VDJ and CDR3 profiling was performed. TCRdb re-derived calls from the reads in MiXCR, one entry per CDR3 protein. In the table there are tens of thousands of distinct CDR3 sequences, about 70% of which are singletons. Individuals selected for sequencing had exhibited CD8+CD57+ cell expansion on flow cytometry. As for this clonotype: Its antigen is as yet unknown.

This CDR3 spans 16 amino acids. CDR1 SGHTA and CDR2 FQGNSA come from the germline V gene. Trimming removed 1 base from V and 5 bases from J; junction bases left unmatched: 5. The V and J genes are TRBV7-2 and TRBJ2-1; TRBD2 agrees at 10 bases. The sequence derives from a human donor with aplastic anemia. Sequencing was performed on sorted CD4+, CD8+, or CD8+CD57+ T cells (not recorded which) from PBMCs. For the CDR3, the DNA is TGTGCCAGCAGCTTAGGGCTACTAGCGGGGAACAATGAGCAGTTCTTC. Amino acids: CASSLGLLAGNNEQFF.